This TCR beta chain is from a study of blood T cell repertoires in COVID-19. The repertoire was sequenced with immunoSEQ multiplex PCR; TCRdb's copy has only in-frame clones and lacks some. Of 250,000 to 350,000 clones listed, 75% to 90% are singletons. Sequenced sample: peripheral blood. The TCR originated in a man between 18 and 35 years old with active or convalescent COVID-19.

This CDR3 reads CASRQAATNEKLFF. CDR3 bases: TGTGCCAGCCGGCAGGCAGCAACTAATGAAAAACTGTTTTTT. The rearrangement links TRBV18 to TRBJ1-4; D is unresolved. CDR1 is KGHSH, CDR2 LQKENI, per germline. The CDR3 contains 14 residues. V gave up 8 bases and J gave up 0 bases, with 10 bases separating them.